This T cell receptor (beta chain) appears in the sequencing data of a study of shared clonotypes between healthy human individuals. Here immunoSEQ multiplex PCR was the method, and the copy in TCRdb shows in-frame clones only, minus some. The data contain roughly 2,000,000 clones, approximately 94% of them singletons. Naive CD8 cells lacked CD45RO, underwent positive selection for CCR7 and left out terminally differentiated effector memory CD45RA+ cells. A note on this clone: The same CDR3 also results from other DNA sequences found in this sample.

The CDR3 runs 14 residues. The ends were cut back, 4 bases at V and 0 bases at J, with 10 bases in the middle. The germline V gene has CDR1 PRHDT and CDR2 FYEKMQ (reference sequence). The specimen was naive CD8+ T cells sorted from blood. The TCR sequence derives from a man between 18 and 29 years old in good health. This sequence joins TRBV13 and TRBJ2-7, with a weak D call TRBD2 (5 bases). CDR3 sequence reads: CASSSRVSSYEQYF. CDR3 coding DNA: TGTGCCAGCAGCTCGAGGGTGAGCTCCTACGAGCAGTACTTC.